This T cell receptor (beta chain) was identified in a study of identical twins. The study, taken as a whole, reports: There was more out-of-frame TCR alpha sharing in monozygotic twins than models estimated.

The sample holds a few counts of this clonotype. Its antigen is not identified. The CDR3 contains 14 residues. V lost 2 bases to trimming and J lost 4 bases, with 12 bases between them. CDR1 and CDR2 from the germline V gene are SGHRS and YFSETQ. In TCRdb, the 5' RACE reads were re-called with MiXCR into one record per CDR3 protein. The table records more than 600,000 distinct CDR3 sequences, roughly 20% of them present only once. These data were also filed under a second study, of T cells expressing NK-cell markers. That source notes: In the group of eight sequenced donors, seven were HCMV-seropositive and one was seronegative.

The V gene is TRBV5-1, the J gene TRBJ1-1; weak D call: TRBD1 (5 bases). The sequence was collected from a young woman in good health. Sequenced: PBMCs. The CDR3 bases are TGCGCCAGCAGCTTCGGGGGGAGCGTCACTGAAGCTTTCTTT. Translating it yields CASSFGGSVTEAFF.